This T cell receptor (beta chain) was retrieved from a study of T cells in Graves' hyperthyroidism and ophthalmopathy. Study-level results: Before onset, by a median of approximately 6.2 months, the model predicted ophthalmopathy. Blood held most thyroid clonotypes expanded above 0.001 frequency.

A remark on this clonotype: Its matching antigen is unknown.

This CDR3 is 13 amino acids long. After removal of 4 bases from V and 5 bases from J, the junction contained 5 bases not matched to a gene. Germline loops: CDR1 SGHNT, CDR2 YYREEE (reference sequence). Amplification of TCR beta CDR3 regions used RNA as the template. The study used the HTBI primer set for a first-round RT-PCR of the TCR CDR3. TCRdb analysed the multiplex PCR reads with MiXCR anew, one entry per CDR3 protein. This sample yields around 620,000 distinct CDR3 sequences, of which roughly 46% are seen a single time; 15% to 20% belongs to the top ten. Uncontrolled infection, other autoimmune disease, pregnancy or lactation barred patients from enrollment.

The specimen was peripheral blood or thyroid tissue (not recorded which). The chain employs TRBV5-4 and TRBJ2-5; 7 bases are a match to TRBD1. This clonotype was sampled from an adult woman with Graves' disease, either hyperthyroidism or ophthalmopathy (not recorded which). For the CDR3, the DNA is TGTGCCAGCAGCGTTACAGGGGAGGAGACCCAGTACTTC. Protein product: CASSVTGEETQYF.